These 3 T cell receptor beta chains originate from one sample sequenced in a study of T-cell memory formation after mild COVID-19. Via MiXCR, TCRdb re-called the 5' RACE reads, giving one row per CDR3 protein. Of about 450,000 distinct CDR3 sequences in the sample, 20% to 25% are singletons; the top ten hold less than 15%. The sequencing input was PBMCs or a T cell subset sorted from them (not recorded which). Source of these receptors: an adult woman who had mild COVID-19 (a few samples of this study predate the infection). Cell type and time point are not known.

This chain connects TRBV2 to TRBJ2-5; TRBD2 agrees at 11 bases. V shed 6 bases, J shed 3 bases, and the junction held 3 bases outside the gene matches. Germline-derived CDR1 and CDR2 are SNHLY and FYNNEI. This CDR3 is 14 amino acids long. For the CDR3, the DNA is TGTGCCAGCAGATGGGGACTAGCGGAAGAGACCCAGTACTTC. Its protein is CASRWGLAEETQYF.

Only a few counts were recorded for this clonotype. This rearrangement joins TRBV18 to TRBJ1-1, with a tentative D call TRBD1 (6 bases). There are 14 residues in the CDR3. The V end was cut by 2 bases, the J end by 3 bases, with 10 bases between. Germline V gene data show CDR1 as KGHSH and CDR2 as LQKENI. This CDR3 is CASSPGQRYTEAFF. The CDR3, as DNA: TGTGCCAGCTCACCAGGACAGAGATACACTGAAGCTTTCTTT.

V and J are TRBV20-1 and TRBJ2-7; 12 bases are shared with TRBD2. Trimming cost V 3 bases and J 3 bases; bases outside gene matches: 9. Germline lookup yields CDR1 DFQATT and CDR2 SNEGSKA (reference sequence). CDR3 length: 16 residues. The CDR3 DNA reads as TGCAGTGCTAGTGTGCTAGCGGGAGGGCCAAGCTACGAGCAGTACTTC. Translation gives CSASVLAGGPSYEQYF.